What follows is one T cell receptor (beta chain) and its context. In the original processing: Researchers report that nucleated cell counts were estimated from reference gene primer amplification. Produced via immunoSEQ multiplex PCR; TCRdb's table is partial and in-frame only. V and J calls and clone size come straight from that table; D and trimming were deduced from the DNA. The data show about 190,000 clones, roughly 84% seen once. The cohort comprised adults aged about 18 to 89 years residing in approximately 22 US areas. Participants were placed into cohorts based on the clinical history they reported. For recovered donors of Cohort 3, there were two negative PCRs, clearance, or symptom resolution. Germline CDR1 reads MDHEN; CDR2 reads SYDVKM. The CDR3 runs 14 residues. The ends were cut back, 5 bases at V and 9 bases at J, with 17 bases in the middle. These data originate in a study of blood T cell repertoires in COVID-19.

Sequencing was carried out using PBMCs or T cells enriched from blood (not recorded which). The rearrangement joins TRBV28 to TRBJ1-5; D unresolved. The clonotype originates from a woman in her thirties who had recovered from COVID-19. The CDR3 region is CASSGPEHGGPQHF. CDR3 nucleotide sequence: TGTGCCAGCAGTGGGCCAGAACACGGTGGGCCCCAGCATTTT.